This note documents a single TCR beta chain sequence. Its target is unknown. V was shortened by 3 bases and J by 2 bases, with 17 bases between the two germline ends. This CDR3 spans 17 amino acids. CDR1 is WSHSY and CDR2 is SAAADI in the germline V gene. The study assayed about 10^5 TCR templates per sample. Using immunoSEQ multiplex PCR, the repertoire was profiled, and TCRdb retains in-frame clones only, with some absent. The table lists over 70,000 clones, about 95% of them singletons. This sample stems from a study of siplizumab effects on memory and regulatory T cells. Study observations and caveats: Alloreactive sequences tracing back to unstimulated CD4+ memory cells fell significantly with siplizumab. Naive-or-memory phenotypes were unassignable for roughly 75-95% of proliferating CD4+ or CD8+ clones. Solely a minor proportion of alloreactive clones could be assigned to unstimulated subsets.

The rearrangement uses TRBV10-2 and TRBJ2-1; D is undetermined. Input material: CD8+ T cells sorted from blood. This TCR was recovered from a human donor in good health. The DNA of the CDR3 is TGCGCCAGCAGTGATACGATTCGCCGGTTAGCCTACAATGAGCAGTTCTTC. It is translated as CASSDTIRRLAYNEQFF.